A single sample gave rise to the 10 T cell receptor beta chains below, sequenced in a study of vaccination and CD4 T cells after COVID-19. Treatment given: roughly 10-day PBMC culture with coronavirus spike peptide pools or control peptides (ViraFEST assay). Oncomine TCR Beta short-read sequencing was applied to DNA from cultured CD4+ T cells. MiXCR, applied by TCRdb to the PCR reads, yields one record per CDR3 protein. The repertoire has under 15,000 distinct CDR3 sequences, roughly three fifths of them found once; the top ten carry about 18%. No antigen has been assigned to these receptors. Sequenced material: cultured CD4+ T cells from blood, taken after SARS-CoV-2 vaccination. The receptors derive from a human donor with COVID-19.

This clonotype was recorded a few times. The V and J genes are TRBV6-5 and TRBJ1-6, with no clear D. The CDR3 runs to 13 residues. Germline V lookup: CDR1 MNHEY, CDR2 SVGAGI. The V end lost 5 bases, the J end lost 10 bases, and 12 bases lay between the germline ends. The CDR3 DNA follows: TGTGCCAGCAGTCAGTCGACGGGATCACCCCTCCACTTT. Translated: CASSQSTGSPLHF.

The chain is built from TRBV11-3 and TRBJ2-2; the D gene could be TRBD1 or TRBD2 (5 bases each). Trimming left V 3 bases short and J 5 bases short, with 10 bases between. There are 14 residues in the CDR3. Germline CDR1 is SGHNT and CDR2 is YENEEA. CDR3 in amino acids: CASSFLRGTGELFF. The CDR3 DNA reads as TGTGCCAGCAGCTTCTTGAGGGGTACCGGGGAGCTGTTTTTT.

The rearrangement uses TRBV7-8 and TRBJ2-2, with 8 bases identical to TRBD2. Germline CDR1 SGHVS, CDR2 FQNEAQ. The CDR3 is 15 amino acids. The V gene end was trimmed by 4 bases and the J gene end by 6 bases; junction bases not matched to a gene: 7. Written as DNA, the CDR3 is TGTGCCAGCAGCTCCCGTGGTAGCGGGGCCGGGGAGCTGTTTTTT. Its translation is CASSSRGSGAGELFF.

The V and J genes are TRBV7-2 and TRBJ2-1; TRBD2 agrees at 9 bases. The CDR3 extends over 14 amino acids. The germline gives CDR1 SGHTA, CDR2 FQGNSA. V lost 3 bases and J lost 6; bases outside the gene matches: 3. DNA for the CDR3: TGTGCCAGCAGCTTGGCGGGGGGGCTCAATGAGCAGTTCTTC. Translation gives CASSLAGGLNEQFF.

This clonotype was seen once. The chain employs TRBV28 and TRBJ2-7; 8 nucleotides align to TRBD2. Trimming removed 2 bases from V and 6 bases from J; junction bases left unmatched: 6. Germline V gene data show CDR1 as MDHEN and CDR2 as SYDVKM. This CDR3 comprises 14 residues. CDR3 nucleotides: TGTGCCAGCAGTTTAGCGGGGGGCACCCGCGAGCAGTACTTC. This sequence encodes CASSLAGGTREQYF.

The chain employs TRBV7-3 and TRBJ2-2; D is perhaps TRBD1 or TRBD2 (5 bases each). Germline loops: CDR1 SGHTA, CDR2 FQGTGA. The CDR3 runs 17 residues. V was trimmed by 5 bases and J by 0 bases, leaving 16 bases between them. The CDR3 coding sequence is TGTGCCAGCAGCCCCTCCGGGGACCGGGCGAACACCGGGGAGCTGTTTTTT. Translated, it gives CASSPSGDRANTGELFF.

The J gene is TRBJ1-5, the V gene TRBV20-1; the D gene is possibly TRBD1 (5 bases). Per germline, CDR1 DFQATT and CDR2 SNEGSKA (reference sequence). V was shortened by 0 bases and J by 5 bases, with 8 bases between the two germline ends. The CDR3 is made up of 13 amino acids. The CDR3 region has the DNA TGCAGTGCTAGAGACCGAGGGGATCAGCCCCAGCATTTT. Translated: CSARDRGDQPQHF.

This clonotype showed up just once. The V gene is TRBV12-3 or TRBV12-4, the J gene TRBJ1-1; D is possibly TRBD1 (5 bases). CDR3 length: 14 amino acids. Trimming took off 5 bases at V and 4 bases at J, with 14 bases between the two ends. CDR3 bases: TGTGCCAGCAGTCAGCCCTCAGGGATCACTGAAGCTTTCTTT. Translated, it gives CASSQPSGITEAFF.

The genes are TRBV20-1 and TRBJ2-3, with D unresolved. CDR1 and CDR2 from the germline V gene are DFQATT and SNEGSKA (reference sequence). The V gene lost 1 base and the J gene lost 4 bases, with 12 bases spanning the gap. The CDR3 contains 14 residues. The DNA of the CDR3 is TGCAGTGCTAGAGGTCGCCTCCCCCCAGATACGCAGTATTTT. Translating it yields CSARGRLPPDTQYF.

J is TRBJ1-6 and V is TRBV7-9, with 8 nucleotides matching TRBD1. CDR1 SEHNR and CDR2 FQNEAQ come from the germline V gene (reference sequence). V shed 5 bases, J shed 7 bases, and the junction held 7 bases outside the gene matches. The CDR3 loop spans 15 amino acids. CDR3 coding DNA: TGTGCCAGCAGCCATGACGACAGGGGAAATTCACCCCTCCACTTT. Translation: CASSHDDRGNSPLHF.